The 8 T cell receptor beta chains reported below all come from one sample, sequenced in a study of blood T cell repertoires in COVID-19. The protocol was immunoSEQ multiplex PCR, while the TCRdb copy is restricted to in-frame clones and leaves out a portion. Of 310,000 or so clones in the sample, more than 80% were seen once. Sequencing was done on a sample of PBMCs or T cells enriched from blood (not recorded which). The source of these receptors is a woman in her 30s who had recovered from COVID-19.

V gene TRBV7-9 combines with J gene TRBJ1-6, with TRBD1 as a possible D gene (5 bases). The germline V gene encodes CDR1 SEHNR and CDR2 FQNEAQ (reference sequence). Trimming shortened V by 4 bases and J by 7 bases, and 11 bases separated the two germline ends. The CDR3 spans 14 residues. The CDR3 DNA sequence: TGTGCCAGCAGCTCGGCGGGACCCAATTCACCCCTCCACTTT. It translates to CASSSAGPNSPLHF. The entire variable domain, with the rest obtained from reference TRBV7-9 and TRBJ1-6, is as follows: DTGVSQNPRHKITKRGQNVTFRCDPISEHNRLYWYRQTLGQGPEFLTYFQNEAQLEKSRLLSDRFSAERPKGSFSTLEIQRTEQGDSAMYLCASSSAGPNSPLHFGNGTRLTVT.

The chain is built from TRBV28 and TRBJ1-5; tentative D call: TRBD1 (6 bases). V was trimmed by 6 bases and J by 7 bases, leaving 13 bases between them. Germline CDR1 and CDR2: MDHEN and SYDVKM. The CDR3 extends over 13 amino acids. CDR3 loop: CASRRQERQPQHF. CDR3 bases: TGTGCCAGCAGGAGACAGGAGAGGCAGCCCCAGCATTTT.

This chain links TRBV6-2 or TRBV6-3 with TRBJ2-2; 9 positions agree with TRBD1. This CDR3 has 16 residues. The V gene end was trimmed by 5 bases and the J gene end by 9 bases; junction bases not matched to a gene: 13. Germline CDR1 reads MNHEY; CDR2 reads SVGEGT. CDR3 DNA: TGTGCCAGCAGTCCCCCCGGGACAGGGCCATTCAGGGAGCTGTTTTTT. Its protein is CASSPPGTGPFRELFF.

The CDR3 DNA follows: TGTGCCAGCAGTGTCCAGGGGGCGCAGGGCTACACCTTC. Its protein product is CASSVQGAQGYTF. V and J are TRBV28 and TRBJ1-2, with 8 nucleotides matching TRBD1. V was clipped by 5 bases and J by 8 bases; unmatched bases: 7. This CDR3 is 13 amino acids long. Germline CDR1 and CDR2: MDHEN and SYDVKM.

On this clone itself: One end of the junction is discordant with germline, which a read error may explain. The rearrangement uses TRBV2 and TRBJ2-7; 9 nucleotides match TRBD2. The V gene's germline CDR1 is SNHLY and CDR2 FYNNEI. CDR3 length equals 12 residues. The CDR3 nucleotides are TGTGCCAGCTCCGGGACTAGCATCGCATCGCACTTC. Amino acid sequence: CASSGTSIASHF.

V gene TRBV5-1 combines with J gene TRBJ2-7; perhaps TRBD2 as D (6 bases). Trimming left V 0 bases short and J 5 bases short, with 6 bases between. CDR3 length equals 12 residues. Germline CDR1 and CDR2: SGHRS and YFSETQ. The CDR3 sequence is CASSLAGDEQYF. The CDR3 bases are TGCGCCAGCAGCTTGGCGGGGGACGAGCAGTACTTC.

The CDR3 here is CASSLRVTEAFF. The DNA for the CDR3 is TGTGCCAGCAGTTTGCGGGTTACTGAAGCTTTCTTT. The rearrangement links TRBV12-3 or TRBV12-4 to TRBJ1-1; D gene uncertain. Trimming removed 3 bases from V and 5 bases from J, with 7 bases in between. The length of the CDR3 is 12 residues.

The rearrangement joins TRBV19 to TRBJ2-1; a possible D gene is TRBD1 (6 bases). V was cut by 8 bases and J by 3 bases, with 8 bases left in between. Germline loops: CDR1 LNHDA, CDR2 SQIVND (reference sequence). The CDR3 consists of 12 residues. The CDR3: CASQQGYNEQFF. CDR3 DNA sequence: TGTGCCAGTCAACAGGGCTACAATGAGCAGTTCTTC.